This TCR beta chain was sequenced for a study of long-term antiretroviral therapy in people with HIV. Version v3.0 of the immunoSEQ assay was performed at survey level. The table came from immunoSEQ multiplex PCR; TCRdb's copy has only in-frame clones and leaves some out. The sample lists roughly 6,400 clones; roughly 84% were seen once. By share, this clone ranks as medium-sized (0.01 to 0.1%). CDR1 is SGHNT and CDR2 is YENEEA in the germline V gene. Trimming stripped 4 bases from V and 5 bases from J, with 15 bases between. The CDR3 totals 14 residues. Clinicians in the United States treated all participants with HIV.

The sample consisted of unsorted PBMCs, taken 1.1 years after starting antiretroviral therapy. The chain employs TRBV11-3 and TRBJ2-7; D call uncertain. This receptor was taken from a man between 40 and 49 years old with HIV. CDR3 residues: CASSSLLGTDEQYF. The CDR3 DNA reads as TGTGCCAGCAGCTCCTTGTTGGGAACAGACGAGCAGTACTTC.